This TCR beta chain was observed in a study of blood T cell repertoires in COVID-19. Method: immunoSEQ multiplex PCR; TCRdb's copy keeps in-frame clones and lacks some. This sample has roughly 200,000 clones, with more than 80% found just once. CDR1 SGHNT and CDR2 YYREEE come from the germline V gene (reference sequence). This CDR3 region has 13 residues. Trimming stripped 4 bases from V and 3 bases from J, with 10 bases between. The sequence was collected from an elderly woman with COVID-19, enrolled during active disease. The sample comprised peripheral blood. The chain employs TRBV5-4 and TRBJ2-5, with TRBD1 as a possible D gene (6 bases). In DNA form, the CDR3 reads TGTGCCAGCAGCCGGGGACAAGAAGAGACCCAGTACTTC. Its translation: CASSRGQEETQYF.